Sequencing of this TCR beta chain was carried out in a study of Ad26.COV2.S vaccination and SARS-CoV-2 variants. Treatment meaning: 15 to 20 received Ad26.COV2.S at low or high dose, single or two shots; 5 received placebo; per-sample allocation not given. Sampling was done on day 63 after the first vaccine or placebo injection. Produced via immunoSEQ multiplex PCR; TCRdb's table is partial and in-frame only. The sample shows 350,000 to 550,000 clones, approximately 92% of them seen only once. The CDR3 consists of 13 residues. Trimming left V 2 bases short and J 4 bases short, with 6 bases between. Germline V gives CDR1 SNHLY, CDR2 FYNNEI.

The starting material was peripheral blood, obtained in a trial of Ad26.COV2.S vaccine versus placebo. The clonotype comes from a person aged 18-65 years who received the Ad26.COV2.S COVID-19 vaccine or a placebo. The V call is TRBV2, the J call TRBJ1-3, with D tentatively TRBD1 (5 bases). In DNA, the CDR3 is TGTGCCAGCAGTGAACAGGGAGGAAACACCATATATTTT. It codes for CASSEQGGNTIYF. Using reference TRBV2 and TRBJ1-3 for the parts outside the CDR3, the full variable domain is EPEVTQTPSHQVTQMGQEVILRCVPISNHLYFYWYRQILGQKVEFLVSFYNNEISEKSEIFDDQFSVERPDGSNFTLKIRSTKLEDSAMYFCASSEQGGNTIYFGEGSWLTVV.